This T cell receptor beta chain came from a study of cytomegalovirus exposure and HLA in healthy donors. Across the study: An early data release held around 80 million unique TCRs from HLA-typed donors. Among the roughly 380 donors who were genotyped, about 80% fell in the genetic ancestry cluster that is associated with self-reported Caucasian donors. Study-wide points: Testing in vitro showed a few CMV-associated chains specific for CMV antigens. Researchers reported in a later analysis that a missense DCLRE1C variant was tied to TCR beta V- and J-gene trimming.

This CDR3 has 13 amino acids. Germline V gene sequence: CDR1 SSHAT, CDR2 FNYEAQ (reference sequence). V shed 4 bases and J shed 4 bases, with 11 bases lying between them. A multiplex PCR was run with 60 Vbeta primers and 13 Jbeta primers. Here immunoSEQ multiplex PCR was the method, and the copy in TCRdb shows in-frame clones only, minus some. The table shows 150,000 to 200,000 clones, with around 80% occurring only once. Notes on this clone: The target antigen is unknown.

Sequenced: PBMCs. The sequence was obtained from a woman aged 60-70 years in good health and CMV-seropositive. The V gene is TRBV7-7, the J gene TRBJ2-7, with D tentatively TRBD1 (6 bases). The CDR3 loop reads CASSYADSYEQYF. CDR3 DNA: TGTGCCAGCAGCTATGCGGACAGTTACGAGCAGTACTTC.